The present entry profiles one T cell receptor beta chain with its context. What it binds is unknown. Here immunoSEQ multiplex PCR was the method, and the copy in TCRdb shows in-frame clones only, minus some. The top ten clones hold around 1.2% of a sample with under 250,000 clones, around 80% of them seen once. This entry belongs to a study of cytomegalovirus exposure and HLA in healthy donors. J lost 10 bases, V lost 6 bases, and 3 bases had no gene match. The CDR3 length is 13 residues. In germline, CDR1 is MNHEY, CDR2 SVGAGI. The study's findings and limits: Subsequent analysis found a tendency for first-cohort TCR clusters to co-occur within the 120 or so validation repertoires. The study put 160 or so TCR beta chains on its list as cytomegalovirus-associated.

Sequences were obtained from PBMCs. This sequence was found in a woman aged 25-40 years in good health and CMV-seronegative. The chain recombines TRBV6-5 with TRBJ2-1, with 13 bases aligning to TRBD2. CDR3 bases: TGTGCCAGCAGGGGGACTAGCGGGAACGAGCAGTTCTTC. Protein sequence: CASRGTSGNEQFF.